This T cell receptor beta chain was recorded in a study of control samples from healthy donors and cancer patients. Assay used: immunoSEQ multiplex PCR; TCRdb lists only in-frame clones, some missing. The sample yields about 20,000 clones, roughly 89% seen once. The CDR3 covers 17 residues. The germline V gene encodes CDR1 SGHAT and CDR2 FQNNGV. With V trimmed by 5 bases and J by 2 bases, 11 bases remained unmatched. The clonotype comes from a man aged 55 to 70 with head and neck cancer. The chain uses TRBV11-2 and TRBJ2-3; 9 nucleotides align to TRBD2. The specimen sequenced was PBMCs. The CDR3 region is CASSPGGSGGYTDTQYF. CDR3 nucleotide sequence: TGTGCCAGCAGCCCGGGGGGTAGCGGGGGCTACACAGATACGCAGTATTTT.